This T cell receptor beta chain was found in a study of T cells after yellow fever vaccination. Study overall: Preparation used SMART-Seq v4 Ultra Low Input for the low-cell-number fractions.

This clonotype was observed once. Using its own MiXCR run on the 5' RACE reads, TCRdb lists one record per CDR3 protein. The profile shows about 550,000 distinct CDR3 sequences, 19% of them singletons. Deletions cut 6 bases from V and 6 bases from J, with 22 bases between. Germline V gives CDR1 DFQATT, CDR2 SNEGSKA (reference sequence). The CDR3 consists of 15 residues. The chain couples TRBV20-1 to TRBJ2-3, with D perhaps matching TRBD2 (5 bases). The sequence came from a young man who received the YFV17D yellow fever vaccine. This specimen was PBMCs, taken 15 days after the yellow fever booster vaccination. The DNA for the CDR3 is TGCAGTGCCCTATCTCCTAGCAGCTCTTCCGATACGCAGTATTTT. This sequence encodes CSALSPSSSSDTQYF.